This T cell receptor (beta chain) came from a study of T cells in Graves' hyperthyroidism and ophthalmopathy. Exclusion of patients followed from uncontrolled infection, other autoimmune disease, pregnancy or lactation. Researchers amplified the TCR beta CDR3 regions from RNA transcripts. An initial round of RT-PCR targeting the TCR CDR3 relied on the HTBI primer set. MiXCR, applied by TCRdb to the multiplex PCR reads, yields one record per CDR3 protein. The repertoire holds nearly 600,000 distinct CDR3 sequences, with approximately 15% as singletons. Germline loops: CDR1 SGHNT, CDR2 YENEEA. Trimming took 7 bases from V and 1 from J, leaving 13 bases between them. The CDR3 is 14 residues long. At least ten counts were recorded for this clonotype.

This receptor was obtained from a woman aged 25-40 years with Graves' hyperthyroidism that later progressed to Graves' ophthalmopathy. Sequenced: blood. The V call is TRBV11-3, the J call TRBJ1-1; D possibly corresponds to TRBD1 (5 bases). For the CDR3, the DNA is TGTGCCAGCACCAATTCGCAGGGGAACACTGAAGCTTTCTTT. This encodes CASTNSQGNTEAFF.